This T cell receptor beta chain was recorded in a study of OX40 agonist ivuxolimab in advanced cancers. Study-level background: Patients got intravenous ivuxolimab at 0.01 to 10 mg/kg every 2 weeks.

The CDR3 runs 15 residues. The V and J ends lost 5 bases and 0 bases respectively, with 12 bases between them. The germline V gene has CDR1 SEHNR and CDR2 FQNEAQ (reference sequence). TCRdb keeps only in-frame clones here, not all; method: immunoSEQ multiplex PCR. Of about 9,800 clones listed, roughly 90% are singletons. V gene TRBV7-9 combines with J gene TRBJ2-3, with D unresolved. The receptor comes from an adult with an advanced solid tumor such as melanoma, head and neck, liver or kidney cancer. The sequencing here drew on CD4+ or CD8+ T cells sorted from blood, taken in a trial of the OX40 agonist ivuxolimab. The chain's CDR3 is CASSPFDQSTDTQYF. The CDR3 nucleotides read TGTGCCAGCAGCCCATTCGACCAGAGCACAGATACGCAGTATTTT.